Listed below are T cell receptor beta chains from one sample, sequenced in a study of shared clonotypes between healthy human individuals. Only in-frame clones appear in the TCRdb table, and some are missing; sequencing was by immunoSEQ multiplex PCR. Altogether 2 million to 2.5 million clones are present, roughly 91% being singletons, with the ten largest covering 1.7%. Source material: naive CD8+ T cells from PBMCs. The receptor set was obtained from a man aged 18 to 29 in good health. Some clones in this sample may be carry-over from other donors' samples. The CDR3 runs from the conserved cysteine through the conserved F or W. Fields, in order: J gene, D gene, V gene, clone size, CDR3 protein, CDR3 DNA. The D gene is left open where the match is weak. Clone size is not always given. Where it is, it says once, few, many or a class for expanded clones.

>TRBJ2-7|TRBD1|TRBV16|once
CASSELSLDRANEQYF
TGTGCCAGCAGCGAATTATCACTGGACAGGGCGAACGAGCAGTACTTC
>TRBJ2-4|NA|TRBV6-5|NA
CASSRWGSKNIQYF
TGTGCCAGCAGCCGATGGGGGTCCAAAAACATTCAGTACTTC
>TRBJ2-1|NA|TRBV9|NA
CASSWGSGNEQFF
TGTGCCAGCAGCTGGGGATCCGGGAATGAGCAGTTCTTC
>TRBJ2-7|NA|TRBV5-6|NA
CASSLGEAYEQYF
TGTGCCAGCAGCTTGGGGGAGGCTTACGAGCAGTACTTC
>TRBJ2-7|NA|TRBV28|NA
CASRHPRGASSGEQYF
TGTGCCAGCAGACACCCCAGGGGCGCTTCGTCGGGCGAGCAGTACTTC
>TRBJ1-3|TRBD1|TRBV5-1|NA
CASSKSRQGAAGNTIYF
TGCGCCAGCAGCAAAAGTCGACAGGGGGCTGCTGGAAACACCATATATTTT
>TRBJ2-1|NA|TRBV7-8|NA
CASSPMLRGSYNEQFF
TGTGCCAGCAGCCCCATGTTGCGGGGCTCCTACAATGAGCAGTTCTTC
>TRBJ2-7|NA|TRBV10-3|NA
CAISEGLYEQYF
TGTGCCATCAGTGAGGGACTATACGAGCAGTACTTC
>TRBJ2-7|NA|TRBV7-3|once
CASSYGTAATYEQYF
TGTGCCAGCAGCTATGGGACGGCGGCCACCTACGAGCAGTACTTC
>TRBJ2-7|NA|TRBV10-3|NA
CAISRQASYEQYF
TGTGCCATCAGTCGACAGGCTTCCTACGAGCAGTACTTC
>TRBJ2-5|TRBD2|TRBV27|NA
CASGKTSGLETQYF
TGTGCCAGCGGAAAGACTAGCGGGCTTGAGACCCAGTACTTC
>TRBJ2-7|TRBD1|TRBV19|NA
CATSDRDEQYF
TGTGCCACTTCGGACAGGGACGAGCAGTACTTC
>TRBJ2-7|NA|TRBV5-6|NA
CASSLYVRGPQGEQYF
TGTGCCAGCAGCTTGTATGTTCGCGGACCCCAAGGGGAGCAGTACTTC
>TRBJ2-7|NA|TRBV19|NA
CASSIGPTTGPSGGEQYF
TGTGCCAGTAGTATAGGCCCTACTACAGGGCCCTCGGGGGGCGAGCAGTACTTC
>TRBJ2-7|NA|TRBV21-1|NA
CASSLAGQFYYEQYF
TGTGCCAGCAGCCTAGCGGGACAGTTCTACTACGAGCAGTACTTC
>TRBJ2-1|TRBD2|TRBV6-1|NA
CASRRLAQVHEQFF
TGTGCCAGCAGGCGACTAGCCCAAGTCCATGAGCAGTTCTTC
>TRBJ2-1|NA|TRBV4-3|NA
CASSQALPGVPSNEQFF
TGCGCCAGCAGCCAAGCCCTACCGGGAGTTCCGTCCAATGAGCAGTTCTTC
>TRBJ2-7|TRBD2|TRBV27|once
CASRVTSGGTYEQYF
TGTGCCAGCAGAGTAACTAGCGGGGGGACCTACGAGCAGTACTTC
>TRBJ1-1|NA|TRBV19|NA
CASRWTQNTEAFF
TGTGCCAGTAGATGGACACAGAACACTGAAGCTTTCTTT
>TRBJ2-7|TRBD2|TRBV28|NA
CASSSNSLAGVTYEQYF
TGTGCCAGCAGTTCTAACTCTTTGGCGGGAGTAACCTACGAGCAGTACTTC
>TRBJ1-4|NA|TRBV5-1|NA
CASSLGLSANEKLFF
TGCGCCAGCAGCTTGGGGTTGTCGGCTAATGAAAAACTGTTTTTT
>TRBJ2-7|NA|TRBV28|once
CASSSVASWGQKAYEQYF
TGTGCCAGCAGTTCCGTGGCTAGCTGGGGCCAAAAGGCCTACGAGCAGTACTTC